Below are 8 T cell receptor beta chains sequenced from a single sample in a study of a mutant IDH1 vaccine in newly diagnosed glioma. The sample's time point: baseline, week 1 (first vaccination visit). Regarding treatment: pre-vaccination baseline after standard-of-care therapy. Profiled with immunoSEQ multiplex PCR; TCRdb holds only in-frame clones, not every one. The sample comprises 35,000 to 40,000 clones, 60% to 80% of which are singletons, and less than 9.5% rests with the top ten. The starting material was PBMCs, obtained from a glioma patient treated with radiotherapy, temozolomide or both. The receptors shown here come from a man aged 40-50 years with glioma. Some clones in this sample may be carry-over from other donors' samples.

The chain carries TRBV4-1 and TRBJ1-5; D gene unclear. Germline-derived CDR1 and CDR2 are MGHRA and YSYEKL. CDR3 size: 15 residues. Between the trimmed V and J ends, which lost 0 bases and 4 bases, there was a span of 10 bases. The CDR3 spells CASSQESTANQPQHF. The CDR3 DNA sequence: TGCGCCAGCAGCCAAGAATCGACCGCTAATCAGCCCCAGCATTTT.

The count of this clone is one. The rearrangement uses TRBV5-6 and TRBJ1-2; D gene uncertain. Trimming stripped 3 bases from V and 8 bases from J, with 11 bases between. The CDR3 length is 12 residues. Germline CDR1 and CDR2: SGHDT and YYEEEE. The CDR3 DNA is TGTGCCAGCAGCTGGAGACTGGGGGGCTACACCTTC. Its translation: CASSWRLGGYTF.

This chain links TRBV18 with TRBJ1-6; 8 nucleotides match TRBD1. The CDR3 length is 16 residues. Germline lookup yields CDR1 KGHSH and CDR2 LQKENI. Trimming took 3 bases from V and 7 from J; bases not matched to a gene: 8. The CDR3: CASSPLDRVGNSPLHF. CDR3 nucleotide sequence: TGTGCCAGCTCACCGCTGGACAGGGTGGGCAATTCACCCCTCCACTTT.

This clone showed up just a few times. The V call is TRBV5-4, the J call TRBJ2-2; 13 bases align to TRBD2. There are 16 residues in the CDR3. Germline V gives CDR1 SGHNT, CDR2 YYREEE (reference sequence). V lost 4 bases, J lost 8 bases, and 8 bases stayed unmatched. The CDR3 sequence is CASSDGLAGVPGELFF. The DNA of the CDR3 is TGTGCCAGCAGCGACGGACTAGCGGGGGTCCCTGGGGAGCTGTTTTTT.

This clone was found a few times. V gene TRBV20-1 combines with J gene TRBJ1-2; no definite D call. V was trimmed by 3 bases and J by 6 bases, leaving 5 bases between them. The CDR3 covers 10 residues. The germline CDR1 and CDR2 sequences are DFQATT and SNEGSKA (reference sequence). The CDR3 bases are TGCAGTGCTAGCAGTAATGGCTACACCTTC. Protein sequence: CSASSNGYTF.

CDR3 sequence: CASSPRLGAETQYF. The CDR3 nucleotides read TGTGCCAGCAGCCCCCGTTTGGGGGCAGAGACCCAGTACTTC. The V gene is TRBV7-9, the J gene TRBJ2-5; D is perhaps TRBD1 (6 bases). CDR3 length: 14 residues. CDR1 is SEHNR and CDR2 is FQNEAQ in the germline V gene (reference sequence). The ends were cut back, 5 bases at V and 4 bases at J, with 14 bases in the middle.

The chain recombines TRBV5-6 with TRBJ2-7; 9 bases line up with TRBD1. Germline loops: CDR1 SGHDT, CDR2 YYEEEE. J was trimmed by 3 bases and V by 3 bases; bases with no gene match: 4. The CDR3 is 14 amino acids. The CDR3 here is CASSSRDRVYEQYF. CDR3 sequence (DNA): TGTGCCAGCAGCTCCCGGGACAGGGTCTACGAGCAGTACTTC.

A note on this clone: The same CDR3 arises from other DNA sequences in this sample as well. This chain uses TRBV2 with TRBJ1-4; 12 bases fit TRBD1. J lost 7 bases, V lost 3 bases, and 0 bases had no gene match. Germline CDR1 and CDR2: SNHLY and FYNNEI. The CDR3 loop spans 14 amino acids. This CDR3 is CASSEGQGAEKLFF. CDR3 coding DNA: TGTGCCAGCAGTGAGGGACAGGGGGCTGAAAAACTGTTTTTT.